A selection of T cell receptor beta chains follows, all from one sample in a study. TCRdb analysed the RT-PCR reads with MiXCR anew, one entry per CDR3 protein. The sample gives 550,000 to 750,000 distinct CDR3 sequences, 13% to 15% of which show up once; roughly 4% is in the top ten. The sample consisted of memory CD4+ T cells from blood. The source is a female donor in good health, serving as a healthy control. The CDR3 runs from the conserved cysteine through the conserved F or W. A D gene is named only where the DNA matches it firmly. Size is omitted from some rows. Given values are once, few, many or a class for expanded clones.

>TRBD1|few|TRBJ1-5|TRBV15
TGTGCCACCAGCAAGGCCGACAGGGGGCTGTATCAGCCCCAGCATTTT
CATSKADRGLYQPQHF
>.|few|TRBJ1-6|TRBV7-9
TGTGCCAGTAGCAGCAGGGAAGGCAATTCACCCCTCCACTTT
CASSSREGNSPLHF
>.|.|TRBJ2-1|TRBV11-2
TGTGCCAGCTCGGGGAATTTTGGCAATGAGCAGTTCTTC
CASSGNFGNEQFF
>.|.|TRBJ2-1|TRBV6-2/TRBV6-3
TGTGCCAGCAGTTACCTAAGAGAAAACAATGAGCAGTTCTTC
CASSYLRENNEQFF
>.|few|TRBJ2-7|TRBV9
TGTGCCAGCAGCCCGACTGCAGGGCCCATGTACGAGCAGTACTTC
CASSPTAGPMYEQYF
>.|.|TRBJ2-3|TRBV11-2
TGTGCCAGCAGCTTATTACTAGAAGGGGATACGCAGTATTTT
CASSLLLEGDTQYF
>TRBD1|.|TRBJ2-3|TRBV11-1
TGTGCCAGCAGCTTAGGGACAGGGATGGCAGATACGCAGTATTTT
CASSLGTGMADTQYF
>.|.|TRBJ1-6|TRBV6-5
TGTGCCAGCGGTTCCTTAACAGGGAGCTCCTATAATTCACCCCTCCACTTT
CASGSLTGSSYNSPLHF
>.|.|TRBJ1-3|TRBV24-1
TGTGCCACCAGTGGAACAGGGACGAACACCATATATTTT
CATSGTGTNTIYF
>TRBD2|.|TRBJ2-3|TRBV5-1
TGCGCCAGCAGCTTAACGACTAGCGGTTCAGATACGCAGTATTTT
CASSLTTSGSDTQYF
>TRBD1|many|TRBJ2-7|TRBV4-3
TGCGCCAGCAGCCGGGACAGAACCTACGAGCAGTACTTC
CASSRDRTYEQYF
>TRBD1|many|TRBJ2-7|TRBV10-3
TGTGCCGCTACAACCGGGACAGGGGCTTACGAGCAGTACTTC
CAATTGTGAYEQYF
>.|.|TRBJ1-2|TRBV6-5
TGTGCCAGCAGTTACTCTAGGACAGAAGAGACCTTC
CASSYSRTEETF
>.|many|TRBJ1-2|TRBV20-1
TGCAGTGCTAGAGATCACATGAGGGGGGCCTGGGGCTACACCTTC
CSARDHMRGAWGYTF
>.|.|TRBJ2-1|TRBV6-2/TRBV6-3
TGTGCCAGCAGTTCAAACACTTACAATGAGCAGTTCTTC
CASSSNTYNEQFF
>.|.|TRBJ1-3|TRBV9
TGTGCCAGCAGCGTAGCGATAGGGACTAACTCTGGAAACACCATATATTTT
CASSVAIGTNSGNTIYF
>.|few|TRBJ2-1|TRBV6-2/TRBV6-3
TGTGCCAGCAGCGGACTAATTCGCTCCTACAATGAGCAGTTCTTC
CASSGLIRSYNEQFF
>.|few|TRBJ2-3|TRBV7-9
TGTGCCAGCAATACGGGGGACATGAACACAGATACGCAGTATTTT
CASNTGDMNTDTQYF
>.|.|TRBJ1-6|TRBV5-1
TGCGCCAGCAGCTTGGACAGTCCCCGGAATTCACCCCTCCACTTT
CASSLDSPRNSPLHF
>.|many|TRBJ2-2|TRBV29-1
TGCAGCGCTACCTCCGGGACAGGGGAGCTGTTTTTT
CSATSGTGELFF
>.|.|TRBJ2-7|TRBV20-1
TGCAGCCTGAGGCAAGGCTTGGGCTCCTACGAGCAGTACTTC
CSLRQGLGSYEQYF
>.|few|TRBJ2-1|TRBV6-5
TGTGCCAGCAGTTACTCTTTGCGCGTTTCAACCAACAATGAGCAGTTCTTC
CASSYSLRVSTNNEQFF
>TRBD1|few|TRBJ2-1|TRBV24-1
TGTGCCACTCGACCCGGACAGGGATACAATGAGCAGTTCTTC
CATRPGQGYNEQFF
>TRBD1|few|TRBJ2-1|TRBV18
TGTGCCAGCTCACTACAAGAATCCGGGACAGGGGGCAGTGAGCAGTTCTTC
CASSLQESGTGGSEQFF
>TRBD2|few|TRBJ2-5|TRBV5-1
TGCGCCAGCAGCTTGGCCGCTAGCGGGGAAGAGACCCAGTACTTC
CASSLAASGEETQYF
>.|few|TRBJ1-5|TRBV12-3/TRBV12-4
TGTGCCAGCAGCACAAGTTATAGCAATCAGCCCCAGCATTTT
CASSTSYSNQPQHF
>.|.|TRBJ2-1|TRBV7-9
TGTGCCAGCAGCTTAGCGGTCGTCAACAATGAGCAGTTCTTC
CASSLAVVNNEQFF
>TRBD2|.|TRBJ2-1|TRBV7-2
TGTGCCAGCAGCTTAAAAGCGGGGGGTTCTGCCAATTTCCACAATGAGCAGTTCTTC
CASSLKAGGSANFHNEQFF
>.|few|TRBJ2-3|TRBV6-2/TRBV6-3
TGTGCCAGCAGTTACGTGTGGGGTACGCAGTATTTT
CASSYVWGTQYF
>TRBD1|few|TRBJ2-3|TRBV7-9
TGTGCCAGCAGCGACAGGGGAAAGGCAGATACGCAGTATTTT
CASSDRGKADTQYF
>.|.|TRBJ2-6|TRBV6-5
TGTGCCAGCAGTCGTACGGGGTCTAGAGGAAATTCTGGGGCCAACGTCCTGACTTTC
CASSRTGSRGNSGANVLTF
>.|few|TRBJ1-2|TRBV6-1
TGTGCCAGCAGTGAAGATTGGCAGGGCTCAGGGTCCTTC
CASSEDWQGSGSF
>.|few|TRBJ1-3|TRBV6-1
TGTGCCTACAATGTCAACGCGGGGGGCTCTGGAAACACCATATATTTT
CAYNVNAGGSGNTIYF
>.|few|TRBJ2-7|TRBV4-2
TGTGCCAGCAGCCCCCCCGGCCAGAGGTCCTACGAGCAGTACTTC
CASSPPGQRSYEQYF
>.|few|TRBJ1-4|TRBV7-9
TGTGCCAGCAGCTTATGGACAGACTCCAATGAAAAACTGTTTTTT
CASSLWTDSNEKLFF
>.|few|TRBJ1-5|TRBV6-2/TRBV6-3
TGTGCCAGCGGTCAAGGGCGTCCCCAGCATTTT
CASGQGRPQHF
>TRBD2|.|TRBJ2-1|TRBV7-9
TGTGCCAGCAGCAAGCTAGCGGAGTGGGGCTACAATGAGCAGTTCTTC
CASSKLAEWGYNEQFF
>.|many|TRBJ2-4|TRBV27
TGTGCCAGCCCCCTAGCCAAAAACATTCAGTACTTC
CASPLAKNIQYF
>TRBD1|few|TRBJ2-7|TRBV20-1
TGCAGTGCCACGGACAGGGCGACGAGAAACGAGCAGTACTTC
CSATDRATRNEQYF
>TRBD2|many|TRBJ2-7|TRBV20-1
TGCAGTGCCCCGGGGGGGCGTCCCTACGAGCAGTACTTC
CSAPGGRPYEQYF
>.|.|TRBJ2-5|TRBV20-1
TGCAGTGCCGCCAGCTCAGGAGAGACCCAGTACTTC
CSAASSGETQYF
>.|few|TRBJ1-3|TRBV25-1
TGTGCCAGCAGTGATGGGAAGAACTCTGGAAACACCATATATTTT
CASSDGKNSGNTIYF
>.|.|TRBJ1-2|TRBV20-1
TGCAGTGCAGCGGGGCATACCTATGGCTACACCTTC
CSAAGHTYGYTF
>TRBD1|few|TRBJ2-5|TRBV7-2
TGTGCCAGCAGCAGGGGACAGCACCAAGAGACCCAGTACTTC
CASSRGQHQETQYF
>TRBD1|few|TRBJ1-5|TRBV4-1
TGCGCCAGCAGCCCCGCACAGGGGGAGAATCAGCCCCAGCATTTT
CASSPAQGENQPQHF
>.|.|TRBJ1-5|TRBV3-1
TGTGCCAGCAGCCAAGCACAGGAGCAGCCCCAGCATTTT
CASSQAQEQPQHF
>TRBD2|many|TRBJ2-1|TRBV4-1
TGCGCCAGCAGCCGAGCGGGACTAGTGATGCTCTACAATGAGCAGTTCTTC
CASSRAGLVMLYNEQFF
>TRBD2|many|TRBJ2-1|TRBV7-3
TGTGCCAGCAGCTGGGGCGGGGGATCCTACAATGAGCAGTTCTTC
CASSWGGGSYNEQFF
>.|.|TRBJ1-2|TRBV12-3/TRBV12-4
TGTGCCAGCAGTCCCTTGACAGGCTATGGCTACACCTTC
CASSPLTGYGYTF
>.|medium-sized|TRBJ2-7|TRBV10-3
TGTGCCATCAGTGAGACGTGGCGGGAGCAGTACTTC
CAISETWREQYF
>.|.|TRBJ2-1|TRBV7-2
TGTGCCAGCAGCGTCCTCGGGGCCAGCTCCTACAATGAGCAGTTCTTC
CASSVLGASSYNEQFF
>.|.|TRBJ2-1|TRBV9
TGTGCCAGCAGCGTAGGAGGCAGTATAAATGAGCAGTTCTTC
CASSVGGSINEQFF
>TRBD2|many|TRBJ2-3|TRBV7-2
TGTGCCAGCAGCTTAATTCGGGGGAGGGAGTCAGATACGCAGTATTTT
CASSLIRGRESDTQYF
>.|.|TRBJ1-1|TRBV9
TGTGCCAGCAGCAGCGGCAACCTGAACACTGAAGCTTTCTTT
CASSSGNLNTEAFF
>TRBD1|.|TRBJ2-2|TRBV5-1
TGCGCCAGCAGCTTAACACAGGGGCTCACCGGGGAGCTGTTTTTT
CASSLTQGLTGELFF